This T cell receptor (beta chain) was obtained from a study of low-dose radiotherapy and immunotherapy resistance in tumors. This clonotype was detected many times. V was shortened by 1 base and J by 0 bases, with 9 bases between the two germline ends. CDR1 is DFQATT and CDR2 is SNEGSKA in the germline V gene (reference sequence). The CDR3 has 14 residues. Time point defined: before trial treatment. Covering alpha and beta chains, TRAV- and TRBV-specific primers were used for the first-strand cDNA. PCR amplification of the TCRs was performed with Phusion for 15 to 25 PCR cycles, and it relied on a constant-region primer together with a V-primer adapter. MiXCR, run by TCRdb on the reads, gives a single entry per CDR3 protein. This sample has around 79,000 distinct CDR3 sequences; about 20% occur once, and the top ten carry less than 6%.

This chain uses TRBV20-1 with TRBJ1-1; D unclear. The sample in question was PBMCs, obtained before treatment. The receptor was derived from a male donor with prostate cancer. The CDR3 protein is CSARAGALNTEAFF. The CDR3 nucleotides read TGCAGTGCTAGAGCGGGCGCCTTGAACACTGAAGCTTTCTTT.